The clone carrying this T cell receptor beta chain is a singleton in its sample. Sequenced by immunoSEQ multiplex PCR; TCRdb stores in-frame clones only, minus some. The sample carries more than 300,000 clones, more than 70% recorded once. The data were taken from a study of blood T cell repertoires in COVID-19. For the study at large: In each case, the material was cDNA or gDNA derived from T cells, B-cell-depleted T cells, or PBMCs.

The CDR3 consists of 14 residues. Trimming cost V 9 bases and J 5 bases; bases outside gene matches: 7. Germline V gives CDR1 SNHLY, CDR2 FYNNEI. The TCR was taken from a woman under 40 with COVID-19, enrolled during active disease. The sequenced sample consisted of peripheral blood. This chain uses TRBV2 with TRBJ1-1; 12 nucleotides agree with TRBD1. The CDR3 DNA is TGTGCCAGTGGACCGGGACAGGGGGCGACTGAAGCTTTCTTT. This translates into CASGPGQGATEAFF.